The T cell receptor beta chain under discussion was sequenced for a study of identical twins. TCRdb redid the calling of the 5' RACE reads with MiXCR, one entry per CDR3 protein. The sample carries nearly 650,000 distinct CDR3 sequences, around 7.5% recorded once. V shed 6 bases and J 2 bases; nucleotides not matched to a gene: 8. This CDR3 has 15 amino acids. CDR1 and CDR2 (germline): DFQATT, SNEGSKA (reference sequence). The data also belong to a second study, concerning yellow fever vaccine responses in identical twins.

This rearrangement joins TRBV20-1 to TRBJ2-1; 9 bases agree with TRBD2. What was sequenced was PBMCs. The source of this sequence is a woman aged 18-30 years in good health. The CDR3 region has the DNA TGCAGTGCCAGTAGACTAGCGGCCCCCTACAATGAGCAGTTCTTC. This encodes CSASRLAAPYNEQFF.